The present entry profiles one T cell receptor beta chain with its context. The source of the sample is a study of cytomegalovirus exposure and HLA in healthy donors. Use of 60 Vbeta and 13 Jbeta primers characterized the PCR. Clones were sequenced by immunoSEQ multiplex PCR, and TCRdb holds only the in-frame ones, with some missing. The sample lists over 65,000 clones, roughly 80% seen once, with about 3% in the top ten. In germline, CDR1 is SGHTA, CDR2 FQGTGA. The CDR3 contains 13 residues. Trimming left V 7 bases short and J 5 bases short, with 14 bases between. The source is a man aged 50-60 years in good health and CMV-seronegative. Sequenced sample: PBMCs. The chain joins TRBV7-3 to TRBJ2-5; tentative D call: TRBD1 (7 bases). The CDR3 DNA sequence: TGTGCCAGCACTACAGGGGCGGGGGAGACCCAGTACTTC. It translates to CASTTGAGETQYF.